These 15 T cell receptor beta chains came from one sample sequenced in a study of blood T cell repertoires in COVID-19 (TCRdb year 2020). Libraries were constructed by the immunoSEQ multiplex PCR assay. TCRdb carries this immuneACCESS record with in-frame sequences only. Its versions omit some clonotypes, under half of them owing to an unresolved V gene in the studies checked, with the rest unexplained. The sample table records about 160,000 clones; roughly 80% of these occur just once. In total, the top ten clones hold roughly 7.5% of the sample. The specimen was peripheral blood. The source is a man aged 60 to 69 with acute or convalescent COVID-19.

V and J are TRBV7-2 and TRBJ2-1; the match to TRBD1 covers 9 bases. The CDR3 length is 15 residues. CDR1 is SGHTA, CDR2 FQGNSA, per germline. With V trimmed by 5 bases and J by 2 bases, 4 bases remained unmatched. The CDR3 reads CASSVQGAAYNEQFF. In DNA form, the CDR3 reads TGTGCCAGCAGCGTACAGGGGGCCGCCTACAATGAGCAGTTCTTC.

The chain couples TRBV30 to TRBJ1-3, with 7 nucleotides matching TRBD1. Germline V gene lookup returns CDR1 GTSNPN and CDR2 SVGIG (reference sequence). The junction had 10 bases not matched to a gene; V was cut back by 5 bases and J by 0 bases. CDR3 length: 16 residues. The CDR3 DNA reads as TGTGCCTGGGCTAAGGGACAGCCGAGCTCTGGAAACACCATATATTTT. It specifies CAWAKGQPSSGNTIYF.

This sequence joins TRBV9 and TRBJ2-2; the match to TRBD1 covers 7 bases. V was clipped by 0 bases and J by 8 bases; unmatched bases: 4. Germline CDR1 is SGDLS and CDR2 is YYNGEE. The CDR3 loop spans 14 amino acids. The CDR3 DNA sequence: TGTGCCAGCAGCGTAGTGGCGGACAGGGGGGAGCTGTTTTTT. This sequence encodes CASSVVADRGELFF.

The gene calls are TRBV2 and TRBJ2-1, with 9 bases lining up with TRBD2. The CDR3 consists of 16 residues. J lost 7 bases, V lost 0 bases, and 7 bases had no gene match. Germline V lookup: CDR1 SNHLY, CDR2 FYNNEI. The CDR3 here is CASSEATRGGENEQFF. The CDR3 bases are TGTGCCAGCAGTGAAGCGACGCGGGGGGGAGAAAATGAGCAGTTCTTC.

This clone showed up many times. This rearrangement joins TRBV21-1 to TRBJ2-1; the DNA was not used to check the table's D call, TRBD2. TRBV21-1 is assigned pseudogene status. The CDR3 extends over 15 amino acids. CDR3 DNA sequence: TGTGCCAGCAGCAGCGGCGGGGGGCAAGTTGATGAGCAGTTCTTC. This translates into CASSSGGGQVDEQFF.

Of note for this clone: Sequence at one end of the junction differs from germline and may be a read error. The CDR3 DNA follows: TGTGCCAGCTCCCCACAAGGGAGAAACACTGAAGCTTTCTTT. This encodes CASSPQGRNTEAFF. The chain recombines TRBV18 with TRBJ1-1; D ambiguous. The CDR3 is 14 amino acids. Germline assignment: CDR1 KGHSH and CDR2 LQKENI.

The chain has TRBV5-1 and TRBJ1-4; no reliable D call. The germline V and J ends were trimmed by 4 bases and 8 bases, with 12 bases remaining between them. Germline lookup yields CDR1 SGHRS and CDR2 YFSETQ. The CDR3 runs to 13 residues. In DNA form, the CDR3 reads TGCGCCAGCAGCCCGGGTCTCAACGAAAAACTGTTTTTT. Translated: CASSPGLNEKLFF.

The chain is built from TRBV2 and TRBJ2-5, with 9 bases identical to TRBD2. The V gene end was trimmed by 4 bases and the J gene end by 1 base; junction bases not matched to a gene: 4. CDR1 is SNHLY, CDR2 FYNNEI, per germline. The length of the CDR3 is 15 residues. CDR3 DNA: TGTGCCAGCAGTGGTATAGCGGGGGCCCAAGAGACCCAGTACTTC. Protein sequence: CASSGIAGAQETQYF. The full variable domain, in which reference TRBV2 and TRBJ2-5 provide the parts outside the CDR3, is EPEVTQTPSHQVTQMGQEVILRCVPISNHLYFYWYRQILGQKVEFLVSFYNNEISEKSEIFDDQFSVERPDGSNFTLKIRSTKLEDSAMYFCASSGIAGAQETQYFGPGTRLLVL.

The rearrangement links TRBV7-2 to TRBJ1-2; the match to TRBD1 covers 7 bases. The CDR3 length is 13 residues. V shed 4 bases and J 8 bases; nucleotides not matched to a gene: 7. CDR1 is SGHTA, CDR2 FQGNSA, per germline. The DNA for the CDR3 is TGTGCCAGCAGCTGGTCAGGGGGTAAAGGCTACACCTTC. Translation: CASSWSGGKGYTF.

The chain has TRBV6-5 and TRBJ1-2, with 9 bases matching TRBD1. Germline V gene data show CDR1 as MNHEY and CDR2 as SVGAGI. J gave up 6 bases and V 11 bases, and 13 bases lay outside the gene matches. This CDR3 is built from 14 residues. The CDR3, as DNA: TGTGCCTGTCCAACCGGGACAGGGAGGAATGGCTACACCTTC. It is translated as CACPTGTGRNGYTF.

This rearrangement joins TRBV9 to TRBJ2-1; 7 bases line up with TRBD1. The CDR3 has 16 amino acids. CDR1 SGDLS and CDR2 YYNGEE come from the germline V gene. V lost 3 bases and J lost 3; bases outside the gene matches: 9. Here the CDR3 reads CASSGGDRAVYNEQFF. The CDR3 coding sequence is TGTGCCAGCAGCGGGGGTGACAGGGCGGTCTACAATGAGCAGTTCTTC. Using reference TRBV9 and TRBJ2-1 for the parts outside the CDR3, the full variable domain is DSGVTQTPKHLITATGQRVTLRCSPRSGDLSVYWYQQSLDQGLQFLIQYYNGEERAKGNILERFSAQQFPDLHSELNLSSLELGDSALYFCASSGGDRAVYNEQFFGPGTRLTVL.

The chain recombines TRBV10-3 with TRBJ2-7; a weak D match, TRBD1 (5 bases). Looked up from germline, CDR1 is ENHRY and CDR2 is SYGVKD. This CDR3 contains 14 residues. V was pared by 4 bases and J by 3 bases, with 13 bases between. The DNA of the CDR3 is TGTGCCATCAGTGGTTCTTCAGGGAACTACGAGCAGTACTTC. Translating gives CAISGSSGNYEQYF.

The chain is built from TRBV27 and TRBJ1-1; TRBD1 matches at 8 bases. The length of the CDR3 is 14 residues. CDR1 is MNHEY and CDR2 is SMNVEV in the germline V gene (reference sequence). V was clipped by 8 bases and J by 4 bases; unmatched bases: 9. This CDR3 reads CASGQGGYGTEAFF. The CDR3 DNA follows: TGTGCCAGCGGACAGGGAGGATATGGCACTGAAGCTTTCTTT.

The gene calls are TRBV5-4 and TRBJ2-5; 10 bases agree with TRBD1. Trimming took 5 bases from V and 5 from J; bases not matched to a gene: 3. The germline V gene has CDR1 SGHNT and CDR2 YYREEE (reference sequence). CDR3 length: 13 residues. The DNA of the CDR3 is TGTGCCAGCAGTCAGACAGGGGGCGAGACCCAGTACTTC. Residues: CASSQTGGETQYF.

The chain couples TRBV30 to TRBJ2-2; D not certain. This CDR3 has 14 amino acids. The germline V gene has CDR1 GTSNPN and CDR2 SVGIG (reference sequence). Trimming took off 2 bases at V and 5 bases at J, with 12 bases between the two ends. The CDR3 sequence: CAWSRERRTGELFF. Here the CDR3 DNA reads TGTGCCTGGAGTAGAGAACGCCGGACCGGGGAGCTGTTTTTT.